These 27 T cell receptor beta chains were all obtained from the same sample, sequenced in a study of T cells in Graves' hyperthyroidism and ophthalmopathy. The source material, RNA transcripts, was used to amplify TCR beta CDR3 regions. The HTBI set primed first-round TCR CDR3 RT-PCR. Using its own MiXCR run on the multiplex PCR reads, TCRdb lists one record per CDR3 protein. The data show 650,000 to 750,000 distinct CDR3 sequences, less than 15% seen once. The sequenced sample consisted of blood. The origin of the receptors is a young woman with Graves' hyperthyroidism.

Many counts were recorded for this clonotype. The chain combines TRBV28 with TRBJ1-5; no clear D. CDR3 size: 13 residues. Per the germline V gene, CDR1 is MDHEN and CDR2 is SYDVKM. Trimming shortened V by 8 bases and J by 4 bases, and 12 bases separated the two germline ends. As DNA, the CDR3 is TGTGCCAGCCGGTGGGCCCCGAATCAGCCCCAGCATTTT. This encodes CASRWAPNQPQHF.

The chain combines TRBV19 with TRBJ2-7, with D tentatively TRBD1 or TRBD2 (5 bases each). Trimming took off 7 bases at V and 5 bases at J, with 21 bases between the two ends. CDR3 size: 15 residues. Germline-derived CDR1 and CDR2 are LNHDA and SQIVND (reference sequence). CDR3 DNA: TGTGCCAGTAAAGGACGGGGCGTCCCTACTGACGAGCAGTACTTC. This codes for CASKGRGVPTDEQYF.

At least ten counts were recorded for this clonotype. The chain employs TRBV20-1 and TRBJ2-7; D perhaps matches TRBD1 (5 bases). The V and J ends lost 1 base and 0 bases respectively, with 16 bases between them. Looked up from germline, CDR1 is DFQATT and CDR2 is SNEGSKA (reference sequence). This CDR3 region has 16 residues. The CDR3: CSARAVGQESSYEQYF. In DNA, the CDR3 is TGCAGTGCTAGAGCCGTGGGGCAGGAGAGCTCCTACGAGCAGTACTTC.

The table lists this clonotype with many counts. The CDR3: CASSTDGSNQPQHF. CDR3 DNA: TGTGCCAGCAGCACTGACGGTAGCAATCAGCCCCAGCATTTT. The chain combines TRBV2 with TRBJ1-5; D not certain. V gave up 6 bases and J gave up 0 bases, with 9 bases separating them. This CDR3 contains 14 residues. The germline CDR1 and CDR2 sequences are SNHLY and FYNNEI.

This clonotype appeared a few times. The chain links TRBV6-1 to TRBJ1-1; unclear D gene. V gave up 8 bases and J gave up 3 bases, with 13 bases separating them. The CDR3 is 13 residues long. Looked up from germline, CDR1 is MNHNS and CDR2 is SASEGT. The CDR3 DNA is TGTGCCAGCCCTTTCGAACCGGACACTGAAGCTTTCTTT. Its translation: CASPFEPDTEAFF.

The CDR3 here is CASSGRQGANEKLFF. CDR3 DNA sequence: TGTGCCAGCAGTGGTCGACAGGGGGCGAATGAAAAACTGTTTTTT. The rearrangement joins TRBV2 to TRBJ1-4, with 10 bases that match TRBD1. CDR1 is SNHLY and CDR2 is FYNNEI in the germline V gene. This CDR3 has 15 amino acids. The V gene end was trimmed by 4 bases and the J gene end by 5 bases; junction bases not matched to a gene: 4.

In this sample, this clonotype turned up a few times. The chain uses TRBV5-1 and TRBJ2-3; 7 bases match TRBD2. Unmatched junction bases numbered 7, after V lost 0 bases and J lost 0 bases. The CDR3 extends over 17 amino acids. Per the germline V gene, CDR1 is SGHRS and CDR2 is YFSETQ. CDR3 amino acids: CASSLDRLAASTDTQYF. The DNA of the CDR3 is TGCGCCAGCAGCTTGGATCGACTAGCAGCTAGCACAGATACGCAGTATTTT.

This clonotype was detected many times. This sequence joins TRBV13 and TRBJ2-1, with D perhaps matching TRBD1 (5 bases). Germline CDR1 PRHDT, CDR2 FYEKMQ (reference sequence). The CDR3 has 13 residues. Trimming pared 7 bases from V and 5 bases from J, leaving 12 bases between. The CDR3 coding sequence is TGTGCCAGCACCAAACGACAGAACAATGAGCAGTTCTTC. Residues: CASTKRQNNEQFF.

This chain joins TRBV29-1 and TRBJ2-1; no definite D call. Germline CDR1 SQVTM, CDR2 ANQGSEA. The CDR3 consists of 14 residues. V was shortened by 5 bases and J by 0 bases, with 11 bases between the two germline ends. The CDR3 is CSVPGPGSYNEQFF. CDR3 in DNA: TGCAGCGTTCCGGGCCCTGGCTCCTACAATGAGCAGTTCTTC.

In its sample, this clonotype was seen a few times. The J gene is TRBJ2-3, the V gene TRBV7-9, with unresolved D. The ends were cut back, 3 bases at V and 6 bases at J, with 13 bases in the middle. This CDR3 has 14 residues. Looked up from germline, CDR1 is SEHNR and CDR2 is FQNEAQ (reference sequence). Here the CDR3 reads CASSLGSELDTQYF. The CDR3 DNA is TGTGCCAGCAGCTTGGGATCCGAGCTGGATACGCAGTATTTT.

The chain carries TRBV7-9 and TRBJ1-1, with D perhaps TRBD1 (5 bases). The CDR3 has 12 residues. From germline, CDR1 is SEHNR and CDR2 FQNEAQ (reference sequence). Trimming shortened V by 4 bases and J by 7 bases, and 10 bases separated the two germline ends. CDR3 in DNA: TGTGCCAGCAGCTGGGGGGGGAGTGAAGCTTTCTTT. It encodes CASSWGGSEAFF.

The chain employs TRBV5-4 and TRBJ1-3, with a weak D call TRBD1 (6 bases). The CDR3 length is 17 residues. Per germline, CDR1 SGHNT and CDR2 YYREEE (reference sequence). Trimming pared 4 bases from V and 0 bases from J, leaving 17 bases between. This CDR3 reads CASSPGGTWSSGNTIYF. CDR3 in DNA: TGTGCCAGCAGCCCTGGGGGCACTTGGAGCTCTGGAAACACCATATATTTT. Variable domain in full (rest from reference TRBV5-4 and TRBJ1-3): ETGVTQSPTHLIKTRGQQVTLRCSSQSGHNTVSWYQQALGQGPQFIFQYYREEENGRGNFPPRFSGLQFPNYSSELNVNALELDDSALYLCASSPGGTWSSGNTIYFGEGSWLTVV.

This clonotype was counted a few times. J is TRBJ2-1 and V is TRBV7-3; 9 bases agree with TRBD2. The germline gives CDR1 SGHTA, CDR2 FQGTGA. Unmatched junction bases numbered 9, after V lost 5 bases and J lost 7 bases. The CDR3 sequence is 15 residues long. CDR3 protein: CASSTTGGRGNEQFF. The CDR3 DNA reads as TGTGCCAGCAGCACGACTGGCGGGAGGGGTAATGAGCAGTTCTTC.

There are many counts of this clonotype. This rearrangement joins TRBV7-9 to TRBJ1-5; 9 bases align to TRBD1. The germline CDR1 and CDR2 sequences are SEHNR and FQNEAQ (reference sequence). CDR3 length: 18 residues. The trim removed 5 bases at V and 0 bases at J, leaving 11 bases unmatched. In DNA form, the CDR3 reads TGTGCCAGCAGCCTCCGGGACAGGGTTCATTATAGCAATCAGCCCCAGCATTTT. Translated: CASSLRDRVHYSNQPQHF.

This clonotype was detected many times. This sequence joins TRBV2 and TRBJ2-3; D unresolved. Trimming shortened V by 1 base and J by 3 bases, and 5 bases separated the two germline ends. This CDR3 has 13 amino acids. Germline V gene data show CDR1 as SNHLY and CDR2 as FYNNEI. CDR3 amino acids: CASSEEGTDTQYF. In DNA, the CDR3 is TGTGCCAGCAGTGAAGAAGGGACAGATACGCAGTATTTT.

This clonotype was seen more than once but under ten times. The J gene is TRBJ1-1, the V gene TRBV7-9; the D is unclear. Per germline, CDR1 SEHNR and CDR2 FQNEAQ (reference sequence). This CDR3 region has 13 residues. V was cut by 5 bases and J by 1 base, with 8 bases left in between. The CDR3 is CASSAPPNTEAFF. The CDR3 DNA is TGTGCCAGCAGCGCCCCCCCGAACACTGAAGCTTTCTTT.

This chain links TRBV29-1 with TRBJ2-4; no clear D. This CDR3 is built from 12 residues. The V and J ends lost 7 bases and 8 bases respectively, with 15 bases between them. Germline V CDR1 and CDR2: SQVTM, ANQGSEA. The CDR3, as DNA: TGCAGCGCCAGGACCTTGGTGGACATTCAGTACTTC. It codes for CSARTLVDIQYF.

This chain joins TRBV20-1 and TRBJ2-2; 15 bases map to TRBD2. The CDR3 spans 16 residues. Germline trimming cut 6 bases from V and 2 bases from J; bases unmatched to any gene: 4. CDR1 and CDR2 (germline): DFQATT, SNEGSKA (reference sequence). CDR3 residues: CSAGTSGRKNTGELFF. The CDR3, as DNA: TGCAGTGCAGGGACTAGCGGGAGGAAAAACACCGGGGAGCTGTTTTTT.

This clonotype has at least ten counts. V usage is TRBV7-2 and J usage is TRBJ1-2; the match to TRBD1 covers 7 bases. Germline V gives CDR1 SGHTA, CDR2 FQGNSA. The CDR3 covers 15 residues. V was pared by 3 bases and J by 3 bases, with 7 bases of the junction left unmatched. The CDR3 sequence: CASSFVAGGDYGYTF. The CDR3 nucleotides are TGTGCCAGCAGCTTTGTCGCAGGGGGGGACTATGGCTACACCTTC.

This clonotype appeared many times. V gene TRBV4-1 combines with J gene TRBJ2-3, with 13 bases matching TRBD2. This CDR3 contains 15 residues. V was clipped by 2 bases and J by 6 bases; unmatched bases: 2. CDR1 MGHRA and CDR2 YSYEKL come from the germline V gene. CDR3 region: CASSQTLAGGDTQYF. CDR3 in DNA: TGCGCCAGCAGCCAAACACTAGCGGGAGGGGATACGCAGTATTTT.

The chain combines TRBV29-1 with TRBJ1-4, with a tentative D call TRBD1 (5 bases). V dropped 5 bases and J dropped 2 bases, with 15 bases sitting between them. CDR1 and CDR2 from the germline V gene are SQVTM and ANQGSEA. The CDR3 runs 15 residues. The CDR3 DNA sequence: TGCAGCGTTCAGGGTTCGGGACGCACTAATGAAAAACTGTTTTTT. This translates into CSVQGSGRTNEKLFF.

The table lists this clonotype with many counts. The chain joins TRBV18 to TRBJ2-7; unclear D gene. Germline CDR1 reads KGHSH; CDR2 reads LQKENI. V was clipped by 2 bases and J by 2 bases, with 13 bases between them. The CDR3 consists of 15 residues. CDR3 nucleotide sequence: TGTGCCAGCTCACCAGCAGGAATACACCCCTACGAGCAGTACTTC. This sequence encodes CASSPAGIHPYEQYF.

This clonotype came up a few times. The rearrangement joins TRBV7-8 to TRBJ2-7; tentative D call: TRBD2 (6 bases). V gave up 10 bases and J gave up 3 bases, with 16 bases separating them. This CDR3 has 13 residues. Germline V lookup: CDR1 SGHVS, CDR2 FQNEAQ. CDR3 region: CATGGQDNYEQYF. The CDR3 region has the DNA TGTGCCACCGGGGGTCAGGACAACTACGAGCAGTACTTC.

This clonotype was found many times. In DNA form, the CDR3 reads TGTGCCAGCACCTTTACGAGCTCCTACAATGAGCAGTTCTTC. Translating it yields CASTFTSSYNEQFF. V usage is TRBV11-2 and J usage is TRBJ2-1; D is uncertain. Germline-derived CDR1 and CDR2 are SGHAT and FQNNGV. V was trimmed by 7 bases and J by 0 bases, leaving 10 bases between them. The CDR3 is made up of 14 amino acids. Combining the CDR3 with reference TRBV11-2 and TRBJ2-1 gives the whole variable domain EAGVAQSPRYKIIEKRQSVAFWCNPISGHATLYWYQQILGQGPKLLIQFQNNGVVDDSQLPKDRFSAERLKGVDSTLKIQPAKLEDSAVYLCASTFTSSYNEQFFGPGTRLTVL.

The CDR3 loop is CASSRLSTTPVGEQYF. CDR3 sequence (DNA): TGTGCCAGCAGCCGGCTTTCCACGACACCGGTGGGCGAGCAGTACTTC. This sequence joins TRBV13 and TRBJ2-7, with D unclear. Germline-derived CDR1 and CDR2 are PRHDT and FYEKMQ (reference sequence). The CDR3 has 16 amino acids. V lost 5 bases and J 6 bases, leaving 23 bases between the germline ends.

This clonotype was detected ten times or more. CDR3 nucleotide sequence: TGCAGTGCTACGGGACAGGGCACTGAAGCTTTCTTT. This translates into CSATGQGTEAFF. This chain joins TRBV20-1 and TRBJ1-1; 9 bases agree with TRBD1. Trimming took 4 bases from V and 4 from J; bases not matched to a gene: 1. The CDR3 spans 12 residues. Germline CDR1 reads DFQATT; CDR2 reads SNEGSKA (reference sequence).

This clonotype was picked up many times. The rearrangement uses TRBV28 and TRBJ2-3; 12 positions agree with TRBD2. Germline V CDR1 and CDR2: MDHEN, SYDVKM. This CDR3 spans 16 amino acids. The V gene end was trimmed by 5 bases and the J gene end by 3 bases; junction bases not matched to a gene: 6. The CDR3 DNA is TGTGCCAGCAGTCCCCTAGCGGGAGGGCCTACAGATACGCAGTATTTT. Translated, it gives CASSPLAGGPTDTQYF.